This TCR beta chain was sequenced in a study of read filtering for tumor transcriptome and immune sequencing. Across the study: By R-ISS, stages I, II and III held about 8, 16 and 7 patients.

Findings of the study overall: IR-seq captured clonotypes deeper and more reliably than RNA-seq. Roughly four fifths of IR-seq clonotypes had one read, totaling about 3.5% of reads; RNA-seq: 74.6% and 44.6%.

The table lists this clonotype with many counts. Its antigen is not known. This CDR3 comprises 12 residues. V shed 7 bases and J shed 4 bases, with 8 bases lying between them. From approximately 430 ng of RNA, a library with molecular barcoded alpha/delta and beta/gamma adaptors was made. A single record per CDR3 protein comes from TCRdb applying MiXCR to the reads. The sample includes fewer than 90,000 distinct CDR3 sequences, roughly 12% seen only once; the top ten take around 14%. Bone marrow was sampled from every patient at the time of active disease. The source material was a population of CD138-negative cells sorted from bone marrow. The sequence came from a donor at least 40 years old with multiple myeloma. The chain has TRBV12-3 or TRBV12-4 and TRBJ1-5; D uncertain. The CDR3, as DNA: TGTGCCAGCACCCTGATGAATCAGCCCCAGCATTTT. Its protein product is CASTLMNQPQHF.